This TCR beta chain was recovered during a study of beta chain features in type 1 diabetes. Whole-study findings and limits: Insertions at VDJ junctions were less frequent in type 1 diabetes patients. These patients also deleted more nucleotides at the same junctions. The similarity of naive, central memory and Treg TCRB repertoires appeared greater among patients than among healthy donors.

Using CD45RO/CCR7/CD25/CD127/CD95/CD27, CD4+ naive, central memory, regulatory and stem cell-like memory cells were sorted. Each sorted fraction was over 95% pure. CDR1 and CDR2 from the germline V gene are SGDLS and YYNGEE. This CDR3 contains 15 residues. Trimming cost V 5 bases and J 7 bases, with 18 bases left between them. For this clone: Its antigen is still unknown.

The whole isolated RNA underwent reverse transcription, so sequencing captured expressed TCRB transcripts. Produced via immunoSEQ multiplex PCR; TCRdb's table is partial and in-frame only. This sample has hundreds of thousands of clones; 15% occur once, and the top ten carry approximately 0.087%. The chain couples TRBV9 to TRBJ2-2, with a weak D call TRBD2 (5 bases). Sequencing input: naive CD4+ T cells from blood. This TCR came from a man younger than 35 in good health. The CDR3 region is CASRGYSDGIGELFF. DNA for the CDR3: TGTGCCAGCAGGGGCTATTCGGACGGGATCGGGGAGCTGTTTTTT.